The clone carrying this TCR beta chain appeared once. TCRdb keeps only in-frame clones here, not all; method: immunoSEQ multiplex PCR. The sample records 2 million to 3 million clones, 93% being singletons. The sample comes from a study of shared clonotypes between healthy human individuals. The study separated CD4+ cells into CD45RA+ naive and CD45RA-negative memory subsets. V shed 1 base and J 4 bases; nucleotides not matched to a gene: 1. The CDR3 covers 14 residues. CDR1 is LGHNA and CDR2 is YNFKEQ in the germline V gene. The rearrangement uses TRBV4-2 and TRBJ2-4, with TRBD1 identical over 7 bases. Sequenced material: naive CD4+ T cells from PBMCs. Subset reported: CD45RA+ positively selected. The receptor was isolated from a man aged 18 to 30 in good health. Some clones in this sample may be carry-over from other donors' samples. The CDR3 DNA is TGTGCCAGCAGCCAAGGGGACAGAAAAAACATTCAGTACTTC. Translated: CASSQGDRKNIQYF.